This TCR beta chain is drawn from a study of chemoradiotherapy in HPV16-positive cancers. The assay was immunoSEQ multiplex PCR, and TCRdb's table has in-frame clones only and misses some. This sample has tens of thousands of clones, with roughly 75% found just once. Only a few counts were recorded for this clone. Its antigen remains unidentified. CDR3 length: 13 residues. Germline loops: CDR1 SNHLY, CDR2 FYNNEI. The V end was cut by 10 bases, the J end by 5 bases, with 17 bases between. General study points: For HPV16-positive patients, expanding HPV-responsive T cells associated with longer recurrence-free survival. HPV-specific T cells were functionally defined from only a couple of HPV16-positive patients.

This chain connects TRBV2 to TRBJ1-1; TRBD1 is a possible D gene (6 bases). The receptor was derived from a human donor with HPV-associated anogenital cancer. The sample in question was blood, obtained from a patient who underwent chemoradiotherapy. The CDR3 DNA sequence: TGTGCCACCGGGGCGGGGGGGCCTACTGAAGCTTTCTTT. Amino acids: CATGAGGPTEAFF.